This T cell receptor (beta chain) was identified in a study of cytomegalovirus exposure and HLA in healthy donors. Notes on the study in general: When analyzed later, a missense DCLRE1C variant was found to be linked to TCR beta V- and J-gene trimming.

13 Jbeta primers and 60 Vbeta primers were used for the PCR. The protocol was immunoSEQ multiplex PCR, while the TCRdb copy is restricted to in-frame clones and leaves out a portion. The repertoire consists of roughly 100,000 clones, with roughly 78% occurring once and the leading ten covering roughly 1.8%. On this clone itself: Its antigen is unknown.

The CDR3 runs 15 residues. J gave up 1 base and V 8 bases, and 4 bases lay outside the gene matches. In germline, CDR1 is LNHDA, CDR2 SQIVND (reference sequence). The sequenced sample consisted of PBMCs. The clonotype originates from a woman aged 40 to 49 in good health and CMV-seronegative. The rearrangement links TRBV19 to TRBJ2-1; 11 bases align to TRBD2. The CDR3, as DNA: TGTGCCAGTCGGCCTAGCGGGGGGTCCTACAATGAGCAGTTCTTC. It translates to CASRPSGGSYNEQFF.